This passage covers 23 T cell receptor beta chains from one sample sequenced in a study of memory CD4+ T cells and cytomegalovirus serostatus. Using immunoSEQ multiplex PCR, the repertoire was profiled, and TCRdb retains in-frame clones only, with some absent. This sample has some 80,000 clones; approximately 80% occur once, and the top ten carry around 0.73%. Single viable CD3+CD4+CD8-CD45RO+ cells were sorted as the memory CD4+ T cells. The source material was memory CD4+ T cells from blood. The receptors stem from an adult in good health and CMV-seronegative.

This clone was counted a few times. The chain links TRBV2 to TRBJ2-5, with unresolved D. Germline V gene sequence: CDR1 SNHLY, CDR2 FYNNEI. With 6 bases removed from V and 4 bases from J, the gap between germline ends came to 15 bases. The CDR3 has 14 amino acids. CDR3 sequence: CASSRNSPAETQYF. The CDR3 bases are TGTGCCAGCAGCCGAAATTCTCCAGCAGAGACCCAGTACTTC.

The table lists this clone with a count of one. The chain is built from TRBV5-1 and TRBJ1-3; D not resolved. CDR3 length: 12 amino acids. CDR1 is SGHRS and CDR2 is YFSETQ in the germline V gene. Trimming left V 4 bases short and J 3 bases short, with 5 bases between. CDR3 region: CASSASGNTIYF. The CDR3 DNA follows: TGCGCCAGCAGCGCGAGTGGAAACACCATATATTTT.

This clone has more than one count but fewer than ten. V is TRBV11-3 and J is TRBJ2-5, with 10 bases aligning to TRBD2. CDR1 and CDR2 from the germline V gene are SGHNT and YENEEA. J was trimmed by 4 bases and V by 3 bases; bases with no gene match: 8. There are 16 residues in the CDR3. CDR3 loop: CASSFSGGEFGETQYF. In DNA form, the CDR3 reads TGTGCCAGCAGCTTCAGCGGGGGGGAGTTTGGAGAGACCCAGTACTTC. The complete variable domain, with remaining parts taken from reference TRBV11-3 and TRBJ2-5, reads EAGVVQSPRYKIIEKKQPVAFWCNPISGHNTLYWYLQNLGQGPELLIRYENEEAVDDSQLPKDRFSAERLKGVDSTLKIQPAELGDSAVYLCASSFSGGEFGETQYFGPGTRLLVL.

This clone was seen a few times. The gene calls are TRBV6-5 and TRBJ2-1; 11 positions agree with TRBD1. The V gene end was trimmed by 6 bases and the J gene end by 7 bases; junction bases not matched to a gene: 8. Germline lookup yields CDR1 MNHEY and CDR2 SVGAGI. The CDR3 spans 15 residues. CDR3 sequence reads: CASRTRTGGFNEQFF. CDR3 nucleotides: TGTGCCAGCAGGACTCGGACAGGGGGCTTTAATGAGCAGTTCTTC.

This sequence joins TRBV27 and TRBJ2-7; TRBD1 matches at 7 bases. CDR3 length equals 14 residues. Germline CDR1 reads MNHEY; CDR2 reads SMNVEV (reference sequence). V lost 6 bases and J lost 3; bases outside the gene matches: 8. Here the CDR3 DNA reads TGTGCCAGCAGCCGACAGGGATCCTACTACGAGCAGTACTTC. Encoded protein: CASSRQGSYYEQYF.

The chain combines TRBV30 with TRBJ1-2; unclear D gene. CDR1 and CDR2 (germline): GTSNPN, SVGIG (reference sequence). The CDR3 has 14 residues. Trimming took off 0 bases at V and 7 bases at J, with 15 bases between the two ends. This CDR3 is CAWSVNGDVGGYTF. CDR3 bases: TGTGCCTGGAGTGTAAACGGCGACGTGGGTGGCTACACCTTC.

The chain couples TRBV5-1 to TRBJ2-3, with D perhaps matching TRBD1 (6 bases). The length of the CDR3 is 14 residues. V was clipped by 4 bases and J by 1 base, with 10 bases between them. Germline CDR1 is SGHRS and CDR2 is YFSETQ. The CDR3 sequence: CASSVRQGTDTQYF. CDR3 nucleotides: TGCGCCAGCAGCGTCCGACAGGGCACAGATACGCAGTATTTT. Full variable domain (rest looked up from reference TRBV5-1 and TRBJ2-3): KAGVTQTPRYLIKTRGQQVTLSCSPISGHRSVSWYQQTPGQGLQFLFEYFSETQRNKGNFPGRFSGRQFSNSRSEMNVSTLELGDSALYLCASSVRQGTDTQYFGPGTRLTVL.

The V call is TRBV28, the J call TRBJ2-5; the D gene is possibly TRBD1 (6 bases). V gave up 5 bases and J gave up 3 bases, with 10 bases separating them. The germline gives CDR1 MDHEN, CDR2 SYDVKM. CDR3 length equals 13 residues. CDR3 sequence: CASSVGTKETQYF. CDR3 in DNA: TGTGCCAGCAGTGTGGGGACAAAAGAGACCCAGTACTTC.

This clone was picked up one time. This chain links TRBV7-2 with TRBJ2-7; D assignment may be TRBD1 or TRBD2 (7 bases each). With 5 bases removed from V and 3 bases from J, the gap between germline ends came to 20 bases. Germline assignment: CDR1 SGHTA and CDR2 FQGNSA. The CDR3 totals 16 residues. CDR3 sequence: CASSRSGGGSGYEQYF. CDR3 DNA sequence: TGTGCCAGCAGCAGATCAGGGGGGGGGAGCGGCTACGAGCAGTACTTC.

The rearrangement joins TRBV4-3 to TRBJ2-4; TRBD2 aligns across 15 bases. The CDR3 runs to 19 residues. V lost 3 bases, J lost 2 bases, and 8 bases stayed unmatched. The germline V gene has CDR1 LGHNA and CDR2 YSLEER. CDR3 nucleotide sequence: TGCGCCAGCAGCCAGCAACGGACTAGCGGGGGGGCAACCAAAAACATTCAGTACTTC. Translated, it gives CASSQQRTSGGATKNIQYF.

The CDR3 loop is CASSFGDRDFDEQYF. The CDR3 DNA follows: TGTGCCAGCAGCTTCGGGGACAGGGATTTCGACGAGCAGTACTTC. The chain combines TRBV7-3 with TRBJ2-7; 9 bases are a match to TRBD1. J lost 5 bases, V lost 3 bases, and 8 bases had no gene match. The CDR3 totals 15 residues. In germline, CDR1 is SGHTA, CDR2 FQGTGA.

The chain uses TRBV6-1 and TRBJ1-1; TRBD1 matches 8 bases. The CDR3 loop spans 13 amino acids. V shed 6 bases, J shed 4 bases, and the junction held 4 bases outside the gene matches. Germline V gene sequence: CDR1 MNHNS, CDR2 SASEGT. The DNA of the CDR3 is TGTGCCAGCAGGGGACAGGCGGCCACTGAAGCTTTCTTT. Amino acids: CASRGQAATEAFF.

The gene calls are TRBV27 and TRBJ2-1; 8 bases map to TRBD2. Germline CDR1 and CDR2: MNHEY and SMNVEV (reference sequence). CDR3 length: 14 amino acids. Germline trimming cut 2 bases from V and 9 bases from J; bases unmatched to any gene: 6. CDR3 in DNA: TGTGCCAGCAGTTTACCGGGACTAGTTAGTGAGCAGTTCTTC. Protein product: CASSLPGLVSEQFF.

This clone was observed once. The chain has TRBV7-9 and TRBJ2-6; D is perhaps TRBD2 (6 bases). The CDR3 contains 15 residues. Looked up from germline, CDR1 is SEHNR and CDR2 is FQNEAQ (reference sequence). Trimming left V 6 bases short and J 2 bases short, with 11 bases between. DNA of the CDR3: TGTGCCAGCAGGCGGGGAAACCCTGGGGCCAACGTCCTGACTTTC. Amino acids: CASRRGNPGANVLTF.

V is TRBV4-3 and J is TRBJ2-7, with D unresolved. V dropped 1 base and J dropped 3 bases, with 7 bases sitting between them. The CDR3 is 13 residues long. Germline V lookup: CDR1 LGHNA, CDR2 YSLEER. Here the CDR3 reads CASSQGFGYEQYF. The CDR3 DNA sequence: TGCGCCAGCAGCCAAGGCTTTGGCTACGAGCAGTACTTC.

This chain uses TRBV5-8 with TRBJ2-7; D may match TRBD1 or TRBD2 (5 bases each). The CDR3 runs 15 residues. The germline V gene has CDR1 SGHTS and CDR2 YDEGEE. V was shortened by 2 bases and J by 1 base, with 13 bases between the two germline ends. The CDR3 nucleotides read TGTGCCAGCAGCTTTGGTGGGGGTGAGTCCTACGAGCAGTACTTC. It specifies CASSFGGGESYEQYF.

The J gene is TRBJ2-2, the V gene TRBV30; the D gene is possibly TRBD1 (5 bases). V was pared by 4 bases and J by 0 bases, with 9 bases between. CDR1 GTSNPN and CDR2 SVGIG come from the germline V gene (reference sequence). The CDR3 is 14 amino acids. CDR3: CAWKRTTNTGELFF. DNA of the CDR3: TGTGCCTGGAAGAGGACAACGAACACCGGGGAGCTGTTTTTT. Filled out from reference TRBV30 and TRBJ2-2, the complete variable domain reads SQTIHQWPATLVQPVGSPLSLECTVEGTSNPNLYWYRQAAGRGLQLLFYSVGIGQISSEVPQNLSASRPQDRQFILSSKKLLLSDSGFYLCAWKRTTNTGELFFGEGSRLTVL.

The DNA for the CDR3 is TGTGCCTGGAGTCTCGACCTCCCCCGGTTCTTC. Amino acid sequence: CAWSLDLPRFF. This chain uses TRBV30 with TRBJ2-1; D uncertain. This CDR3 has 11 residues. The V gene lost 2 bases and the J gene lost 15 bases, with 14 bases spanning the gap. Germline V gives CDR1 GTSNPN, CDR2 SVGIG (reference sequence).

This sequence joins TRBV19 and TRBJ1-5; 9 positions agree with TRBD1. The CDR3 spans 15 residues. The ends lost 0 bases at V and 4 bases at J; junction bases unmatched: 1. Germline V gene lookup returns CDR1 LNHDA and CDR2 SQIVND (reference sequence). CDR3 protein: CASSIDGQGNQPQHF. CDR3 sequence (DNA): TGTGCCAGTAGTATAGATGGACAGGGGAATCAGCCCCAGCATTTT.

Only one count was recorded for this clone. The chain is built from TRBV5-6 and TRBJ2-2; no definite D call. Germline CDR1 and CDR2: SGHDT and YYEEEE. The CDR3 spans 15 residues. V shed 2 bases and J shed 0 bases, with 8 bases lying between them. In nucleotides, the CDR3 is TGTGCCAGCAGCTTAGGGCGACCGAACACCGGGGAGCTGTTTTTT. It encodes CASSLGRPNTGELFF. Complete variable domain (other parts from reference TRBV5-6 and TRBJ2-2): DAGVTQSPTHLIKTRGQQVTLRCSPKSGHDTVSWYQQALGQGPQFIFQYYEEEERQRGNFPDRFSGHQFPNYSSELNVNALLLGDSALYLCASSLGRPNTGELFFGEGSRLTVL.

In regard to this clone: The junction differs from germline at one of its ends, possibly a read error. This chain connects TRBV4-2 to TRBJ1-5; D gene ambiguous. The CDR3 runs 11 residues. Germline V CDR1 and CDR2: LGHNA, YNFKEQ. The CDR3 nucleotides read TGTGCCAGCAGCCAGCGACATATCAGGAATTTT. Protein product: CASSQRHIRNF.

The chain carries TRBV2 and TRBJ1-5; D gene ambiguous. This CDR3 contains 15 residues. Germline V gene data show CDR1 as SNHLY and CDR2 as FYNNEI. V was trimmed by 2 bases and J by 2 bases, leaving 10 bases between them. CDR3 coding DNA: TGTGCCAGCAGTGAATCGGGTGGGGGCAATCAGCCCCAGCATTTT. Translated: CASSESGGGNQPQHF.

This clone has only a few counts. The V gene is TRBV5-4, the J gene TRBJ2-1; D unclear. The CDR3 covers 14 residues. CDR1 and CDR2 (germline): SGHNT, YYREEE (reference sequence). Deletions cut 3 bases from V and 5 bases from J, with 12 bases between. CDR3 sequence (DNA): TGTGCCAGCAGCTCGGCGAAATTCAACAATGAGCAGTTCTTC. Amino acids: CASSSAKFNNEQFF.